Reported below is one TCR beta chain. The data originate from a study of blood T cell repertoires in COVID-19. Only in-frame clones appear in the TCRdb table, and some are missing; sequencing was by immunoSEQ multiplex PCR. The table shows 240,000 or so clones, with around 79% occurring only once. Trimming removed 2 bases from V and 0 bases from J, with 16 bases in between. Germline V gene sequence: CDR1 MNHEY, CDR2 SMNVEV (reference sequence). This CDR3 is 18 amino acids long. The J gene is TRBJ2-2, the V gene TRBV27, with D unresolved. The clonotype was recovered from a woman aged 80 or over with acute or convalescent COVID-19. Sequenced input: peripheral blood. The CDR3 DNA is TGTGCCAGCAGTTTAGAATCGACATTCTTCGCGAACACCGGGGAGCTGTTTTTT. It encodes CASSLESTFFANTGELFF.